The 19 T cell receptor beta chains listed next were all sequenced from one sample in a study of tumor-infiltrating lymphocytes in primary liver carcinoma (dated by TCRdb to about 2017). RNA from unsorted whole blood was extracted with TRIzol reagent, and germline DNA was obtained with the DNeasy Blood & Tissue kit. The instrument given in TCRdb is Illumina HiSeq 2500. A constant-region primer and ProtoScript II reverse transcriptase were used to reverse-transcribe TCRbeta-specific cDNA from approximately 500 ng total RNA. TCRbeta libraries were built with three nested multiplex PCR rounds, a slightly modified ARM-PCR procedure. Multiplex TRBV1-TRBV30 forward primers and a Cbeta reverse primer were used in the first two PCR rounds, each of which was run for around 10 cycles. The raw public reads went through TCRdb reprocessing: fastp at Q25, MiXCR clone calling, in-frame beta chains kept. CDR3 protein duplicates are merged, each entry listing the most common genes and DNA. For this sample the table gives almost 200,000 distinct CDR3 sequences, of which about 61% were detected only once. The ten most abundant clones make up about 7.1% of the sample.

The sequencing sample was made of peripheral blood. These receptors were taken from a woman in her sixties with primary liver carcinoma and hepatitis B virus infection.

As for this clonotype: Germline is not matched at one junction end, which may reflect a read error. The rearrangement links TRBV5-6 to TRBJ2-3; the D is unclear. CDR3 size: 16 residues. Per germline, CDR1 SGHDT and CDR2 YYEEEE. This chain's CDR3 is CASSLDSRAATDRQYF. CDR3 nucleotide sequence: TGTGCCAGCAGCTTGGACAGCCGGGCGGCCACAGATAGGCAGTATTTT.

This clonotype was detected only a few times. This rearrangement joins TRBV12-3 or TRBV12-4 to TRBJ2-1; TRBD1 might be the D (6 bases). Trimming removed 5 bases from V and 10 bases from J, with 9 bases in between. The CDR3 runs 11 residues. In DNA form, the CDR3 reads TGTGCCAGCAGTCTGGGGACAGAGCAGTTCTTC. Protein sequence: CASSLGTEQFF.

This clonotype was found many times. The V gene is TRBV5-5, the J gene TRBJ2-7; tentatively, D is TRBD1 or TRBD2 (5 bases each). This CDR3 comprises 14 residues. The V and J ends lost 0 bases and 6 bases respectively, with 13 bases between them. CDR1 is SGHKS, CDR2 YYEKEE, per germline (reference sequence). The CDR3 spells CASSLGGTGGEQYF. The CDR3 DNA is TGTGCCAGCAGCTTGGGAGGGACCGGTGGCGAGCAGTACTTC. The full variable domain, rest sourced from reference TRBV5-5 and TRBJ2-7, is DAGVTQSPTHLIKTRGQQVTLRCSPISGHKSVSWYQQVLGQGPQFIFQYYEKEERGRGNFPDRFSARQFPNYSSELNVNALLLGDSALYLCASSLGGTGGEQYFGPGTRLTVT.

As to this clonotype: The junction does not match germline at one end; this may be a read error. J is TRBJ2-3 and V is TRBV11-1; perhaps TRBD1 as D (6 bases). Germline CDR1 SGHAT, CDR2 FQDESV (reference sequence). CDR3 size: 16 residues. This CDR3 is CASSFAQGRGTYTQYF. The CDR3 DNA sequence: TGTGCCAGCAGCTTCGCCCAGGGCAGGGGCACATATACGCAGTATTTT. Variable domain in full (rest from reference TRBV11-1 and TRBJ2-3): EAEVAQSPRYKITEKSQAVAFWCDPISGHATLYWYRQILGQGPELLVQFQDESVVDDSQLPKDRFSAERLKGVDSTLKIQPAELGDSAMYLCASSFAQGRGTYTQYFGPGTRLTVL.

As to this clonotype: Germline is not matched at one junction end, which may reflect a read error. The V and J genes are TRBV11-2 and TRBJ2-5, with TRBD1 identical over 10 bases. Germline CDR1 reads SGHAT; CDR2 reads FQNNGV. This CDR3 region has 14 residues. CDR3 nucleotides: TGTGCCAGCAGCACGACAGGGGGCGGTGAGACCCAATACTTC. It translates to CASSTTGGGETQYF. Filled out from reference TRBV11-2 and TRBJ2-5, the complete variable domain reads EAGVAQSPRYKIIEKRQSVAFWCNPISGHATLYWYQQILGQGPKLLIQFQNNGVVDDSQLPKDRFSAERLKGVDSTLKIQPAKLEDSAVYLCASSTTGGGETQYFGPGTRLLVL.

The chain combines TRBV5-4 with TRBJ2-1; 12 bases line up with TRBD2. The germline CDR1 and CDR2 sequences are SGHNT and YYREEE (reference sequence). The CDR3 extends over 18 amino acids. Trimming took 4 bases from V and 7 from J; bases not matched to a gene: 15. This chain's CDR3 is CASSDFRGRLAGGNEQFF. The CDR3 bases are TGTGCCAGCAGCGACTTCAGGGGGCGGCTAGCGGGAGGGAATGAGCAGTTCTTC.

In regard to this clonotype: This may be a read error: a much more frequent sequence differs by one nucleotide. The chain joins TRBV7-9 to TRBJ2-3; D tentatively reads TRBD1 or TRBD2 (5 bases each). The length of the CDR3 is 15 residues. V was cut by 5 bases and J by 6 bases, with 18 bases left in between. Germline CDR1 reads SEHNR; CDR2 reads FQNEAQ (reference sequence). CDR3 sequence: CASSPFGIGADTQYF. CDR3 DNA: TGTGCCAGCAGCCCATTCGGGATTGGGGCGGATACGCAGTATTTT.

This clonotype was found once. At one boundary the junction diverges from the germline segment, which might be a read error. The chain uses TRBV28 and TRBJ1-5; 10 bases line up with TRBD1. This CDR3 has 16 amino acids. CDR1 MDHEN and CDR2 SYDVKM come from the germline V gene. Here the CDR3 reads CASSRWDRGSNQSQHF. The CDR3 DNA reads as TGTGCCAGCAGTCGTTGGGACAGGGGAAGCAATCAGTCCCAGCATTTT.

With regard to this clonotype: This clone may be a read error of a much larger clone one base away. This chain uses TRBV7-8 with TRBJ1-5; D gene ambiguous. Germline V lookup: CDR1 SGHVS, CDR2 FQNEAQ. The CDR3 has 15 amino acids. Deletions cut 7 bases from V and 7 bases from J, with 20 bases between. This chain's CDR3 is CASTSHRARGQPQHF. The CDR3 DNA reads as TGTGCCAGCACCTCCCACCGGGCCCGAGGACAGCCCCAGCATTTT.

For this clonotype: One end of the junction fails to match germline, which may point to a read error. The chain joins TRBV4-2 to TRBJ2-3; 8 bases fit TRBD2. CDR3 length: 16 residues. Germline V gene sequence: CDR1 LGHNA, CDR2 YNFKEQ. The CDR3 nucleotides are TGTACCAGCAGCTCCTCTGAGACTAGCGTGGCAGGTACGCAGTATTTT. Protein: CTSSSSETSVAGTQYF.

V is TRBV7-8 and J is TRBJ2-3; D is undetermined. V shed 0 bases and J shed 3 bases, with 16 bases lying between them. This CDR3 is built from 17 residues. Germline V CDR1 and CDR2: SGHVS, FQNEAQ. The CDR3 is CASSLALANSGTDTQYF. CDR3 DNA: TGTGCCAGCAGCTTAGCGCTGGCTAACAGTGGGACAGATACGCAGTATTTT.

Comments on this clonotype: One base away lies a much larger clone, so this may be a sequencing read error. The chain couples TRBV6-5 to TRBJ1-1, with D possibly matching TRBD1 (5 bases). CDR3 size: 16 residues. CDR1 and CDR2 from the germline V gene are MNHEY and SVGAGI. CDR3 nucleotides: TGTGTCACCGACCGAGGGGAGCGAGGACCAAGCACTGAAGCTTTCTTT. It codes for CVTDRGERGPSTEAFF.

This sequence joins TRBV5-1 and TRBJ2-5, with 8 bases identical to TRBD2. Per the germline V gene, CDR1 is SGHRS and CDR2 is YFSETQ. The CDR3 runs 16 residues. Trimming at V came to 3 bases and at J to 5 bases, leaving 12 bases not matched to a gene. The CDR3 spells CASSSRSGAKRETQYF. In DNA, the CDR3 is TGCGCCAGCAGCTCCCGTAGCGGGGCGAAACGGGAGACCCAGTACTTC.

As for this clonotype: A much bigger clone sits one base away, suggesting this may be a read error. The V and J genes are TRBV6-2 or TRBV6-3 and TRBJ2-3; a possible D gene is TRBD2 (6 bases). V lost 0 bases and J 4 bases, leaving 20 bases between the germline ends. The germline CDR1 and CDR2 sequences are MNHEY and SVGEGT. The CDR3 consists of 18 residues. The CDR3 coding sequence is TGTGCCAGCAGTTACTCGCGGGACCTCAAGGGAATCTCAGATACGCAGTATTTT. Translating gives CASSYSRDLKGISDTQYF.

The gene calls are TRBV5-5 and TRBJ2-7, with TRBD1 matching 10 bases. This CDR3 has 14 amino acids. CDR1 is SGHKS and CDR2 is YYEKEE in the germline V gene (reference sequence). J was trimmed by 6 bases and V by 6 bases; bases with no gene match: 9. CDR3 sequence: CASTPDRGHIEQYF. CDR3 DNA sequence: TGTGCCAGCACTCCAGACAGGGGGCATATCGAGCAGTACTTC.

A remark on this clonotype: This sequence may be a read error, since a much larger clone differs from it by one base. The chain employs TRBV6-6 and TRBJ2-7; D is unresolved. Germline loops: CDR1 MNHNY, CDR2 SVGAGI (reference sequence). The CDR3 loop spans 12 amino acids. CDR3 nucleotide sequence: TGTGTCAGCAGTTACTCCTCTTACGAGCAGTACTTC. The encoded protein is CVSSYSSYEQYF.

This clonotype was seen at least ten times. The rearrangement uses TRBV30 and TRBJ2-1, with 15 nucleotides matching TRBD2. V dropped 0 bases and J dropped 6; count of bases not matched to a gene: 3. Germline loops: CDR1 GTSNPN, CDR2 SVGIG (reference sequence). The length of the CDR3 is 16 residues. CDR3 nucleotides: TGTGCCTGGAGTGTAGGGACTAGCGGGAGGTTCAATGAGCAGTTCTTC. Protein: CAWSVGTSGRFNEQFF.

The gene calls are TRBV28 and TRBJ1-2; possibly TRBD1 for D (5 bases). Germline V gives CDR1 MDHEN, CDR2 SYDVKM. The V gene lost 3 bases and the J gene lost 6 bases, with 23 bases spanning the gap. The CDR3 is 17 amino acids. The CDR3 region is CASSFWGRAAPIDGYTF. The DNA for the CDR3 is TGTGCCAGCAGTTTTTGGGGCAGGGCTGCCCCGATAGATGGCTACACCTTC.

The CDR3 protein is CASRPTGNTGELFF. The CDR3 DNA reads TGTGCCAGCAGGCCCACGGGTAACACCGGGGAGCTGTTTTTT. This chain connects TRBV6-1 to TRBJ2-2; the D is unclear. The CDR3 is made up of 14 amino acids. V was trimmed by 6 bases and J by 2 bases, leaving 10 bases between them. Germline lookup yields CDR1 MNHNS and CDR2 SASEGT.